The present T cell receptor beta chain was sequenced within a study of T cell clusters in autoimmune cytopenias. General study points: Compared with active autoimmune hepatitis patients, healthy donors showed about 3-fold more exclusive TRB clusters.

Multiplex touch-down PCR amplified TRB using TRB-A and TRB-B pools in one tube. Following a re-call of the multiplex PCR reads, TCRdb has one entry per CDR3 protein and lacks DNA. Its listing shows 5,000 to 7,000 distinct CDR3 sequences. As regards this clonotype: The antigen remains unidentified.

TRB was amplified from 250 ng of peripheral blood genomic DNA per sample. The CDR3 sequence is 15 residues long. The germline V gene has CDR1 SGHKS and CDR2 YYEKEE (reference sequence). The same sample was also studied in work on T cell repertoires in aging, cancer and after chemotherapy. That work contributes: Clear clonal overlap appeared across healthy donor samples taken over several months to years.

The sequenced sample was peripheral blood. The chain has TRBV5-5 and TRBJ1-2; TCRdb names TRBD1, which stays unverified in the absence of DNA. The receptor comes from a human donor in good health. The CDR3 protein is CASSSAAGRVYGYTF.